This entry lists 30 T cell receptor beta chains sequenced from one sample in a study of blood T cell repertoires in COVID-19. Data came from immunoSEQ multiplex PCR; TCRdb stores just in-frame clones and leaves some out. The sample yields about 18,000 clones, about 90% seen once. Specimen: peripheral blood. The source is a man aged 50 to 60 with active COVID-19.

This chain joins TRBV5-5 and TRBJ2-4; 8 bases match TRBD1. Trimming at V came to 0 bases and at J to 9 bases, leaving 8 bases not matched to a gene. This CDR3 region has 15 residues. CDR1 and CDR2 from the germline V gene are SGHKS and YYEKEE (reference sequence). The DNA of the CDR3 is TGTGCCAGCAGCTTGGGGGTGACAGGGGCGGCCATTCAGTACTTC. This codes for CASSLGVTGAAIQYF.

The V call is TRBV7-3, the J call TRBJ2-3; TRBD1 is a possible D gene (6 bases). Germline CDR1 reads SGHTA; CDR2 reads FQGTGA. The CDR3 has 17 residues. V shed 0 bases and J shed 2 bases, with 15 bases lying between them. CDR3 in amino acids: CASSLTGAGPSTDTQYF. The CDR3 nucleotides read TGTGCCAGCAGCTTAACGGGGGCTGGTCCCTCCACAGATACGCAGTATTTT.

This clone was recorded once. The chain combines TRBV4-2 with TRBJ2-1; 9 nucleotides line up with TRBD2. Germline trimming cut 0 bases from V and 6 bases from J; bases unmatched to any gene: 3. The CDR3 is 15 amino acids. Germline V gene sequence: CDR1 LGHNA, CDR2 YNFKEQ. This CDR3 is CASSQDLAGTNEQFF. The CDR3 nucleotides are TGTGCCAGCAGCCAAGATCTAGCGGGGACCAATGAGCAGTTCTTC.

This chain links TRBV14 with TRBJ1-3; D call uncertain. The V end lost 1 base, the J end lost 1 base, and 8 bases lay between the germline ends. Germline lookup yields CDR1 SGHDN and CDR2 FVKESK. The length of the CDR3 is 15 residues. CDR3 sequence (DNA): TGTGCCAGCAGCCAAGTGGCCGGGTCTGGAAACACCATATATTTT. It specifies CASSQVAGSGNTIYF.

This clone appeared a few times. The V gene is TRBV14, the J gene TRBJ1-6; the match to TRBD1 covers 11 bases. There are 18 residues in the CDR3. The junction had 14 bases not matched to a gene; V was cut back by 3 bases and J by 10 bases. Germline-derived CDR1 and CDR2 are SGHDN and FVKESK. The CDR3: CASSQSGGTGGLYSPLHF. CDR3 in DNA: TGTGCCAGCAGCCAGTCCGGGGGGACAGGGGGATTGTACTCACCCCTCCACTTT.

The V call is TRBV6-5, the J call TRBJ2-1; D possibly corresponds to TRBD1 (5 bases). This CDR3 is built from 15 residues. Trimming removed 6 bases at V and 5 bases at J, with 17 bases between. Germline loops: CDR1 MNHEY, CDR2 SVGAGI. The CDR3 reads CASRGPTGSHNEQFF. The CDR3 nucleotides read TGTGCCAGCAGGGGGCCGACTGGGTCCCACAATGAGCAGTTCTTC.

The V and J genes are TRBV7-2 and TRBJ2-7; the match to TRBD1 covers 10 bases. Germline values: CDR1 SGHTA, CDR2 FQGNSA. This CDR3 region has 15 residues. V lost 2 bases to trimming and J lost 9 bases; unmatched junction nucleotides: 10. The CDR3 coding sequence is TGTGCCAGCAGCTTATTCCAGGGACAGGGGCAAAGGCAGTACTTC. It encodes CASSLFQGQGQRQYF. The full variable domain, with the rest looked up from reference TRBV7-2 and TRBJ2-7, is GAGVSQSPSNKVTEKGKDVELRCDPISGHTALYWYRQSLGQGLEFLIYFQGNSAPDKSGLPSDRFSAERTGGSVSTLTIQRTQQEDSAVYLCASSLFQGQGQRQYFGPGTRLTVT.

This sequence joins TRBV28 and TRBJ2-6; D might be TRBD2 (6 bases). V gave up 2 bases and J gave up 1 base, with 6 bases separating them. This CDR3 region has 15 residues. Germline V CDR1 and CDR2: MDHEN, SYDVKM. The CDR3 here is CASSLRGSGANVLTF. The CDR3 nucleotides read TGTGCCAGCAGTTTACGGGGGTCTGGGGCCAACGTCCTGACTTTC.

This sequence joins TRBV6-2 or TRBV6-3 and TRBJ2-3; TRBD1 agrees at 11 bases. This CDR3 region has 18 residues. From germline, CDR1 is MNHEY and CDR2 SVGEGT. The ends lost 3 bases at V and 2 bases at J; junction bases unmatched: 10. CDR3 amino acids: CASSYFLGQGAHTDTQYF. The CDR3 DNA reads TGTGCCAGCAGTTATTTCCTTGGACAGGGGGCACACACAGATACGCAGTATTTT.

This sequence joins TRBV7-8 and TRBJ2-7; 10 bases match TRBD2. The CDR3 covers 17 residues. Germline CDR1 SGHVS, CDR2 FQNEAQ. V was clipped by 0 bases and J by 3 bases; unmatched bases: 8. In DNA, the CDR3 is TGTGCCAGCAGCTTAGCTGCTACGGCTAGCGGGAGCTACGAGCAGTACTTC. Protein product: CASSLAATASGSYEQYF.

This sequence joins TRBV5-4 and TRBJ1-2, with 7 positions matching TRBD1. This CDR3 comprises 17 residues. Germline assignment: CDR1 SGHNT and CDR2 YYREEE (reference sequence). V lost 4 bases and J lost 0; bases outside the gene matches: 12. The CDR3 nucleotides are TGTGCCAGCAGCCCCGGACAGGATAGCCCGGCTAACTATGGCTACACCTTC. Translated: CASSPGQDSPANYGYTF.

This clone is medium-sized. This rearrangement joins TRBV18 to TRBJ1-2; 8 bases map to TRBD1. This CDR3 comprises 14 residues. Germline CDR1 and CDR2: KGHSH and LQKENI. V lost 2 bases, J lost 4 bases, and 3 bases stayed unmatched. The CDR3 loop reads CASSPGQGLYGYTF. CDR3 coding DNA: TGTGCCAGCTCACCAGGACAGGGACTCTATGGCTACACCTTC.

The CDR3 region is CASSRGGLRLVTSGKSGELFF. In nucleotides, the CDR3 is TGTGCCAGCAGTAGGGGGGGACTACGGTTGGTCACTAGCGGGAAGAGCGGGGAGCTGTTTTTT. The chain carries TRBV28 and TRBJ2-2; 10 nucleotides line up with TRBD2. The CDR3 contains 21 residues. Germline V CDR1 and CDR2: MDHEN, SYDVKM. With 5 bases clipped from V and 7 bases from J, the junction kept 25 bases outside the gene matches.

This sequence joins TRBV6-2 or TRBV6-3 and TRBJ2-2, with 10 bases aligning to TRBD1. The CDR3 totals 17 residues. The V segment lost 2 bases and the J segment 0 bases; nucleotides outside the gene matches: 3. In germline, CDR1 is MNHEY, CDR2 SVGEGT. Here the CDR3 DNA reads TGTGCCAGCAGTTACACCGGGACAGGGGCGAACACCGGGGAGCTGTTTTTT. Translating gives CASSYTGTGANTGELFF.

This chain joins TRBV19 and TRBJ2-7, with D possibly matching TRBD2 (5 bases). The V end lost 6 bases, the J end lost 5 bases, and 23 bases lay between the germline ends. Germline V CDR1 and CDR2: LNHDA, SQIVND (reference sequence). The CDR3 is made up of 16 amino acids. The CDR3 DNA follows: TGTGCCAGTAGCTGGGGTCTGGGCAGGACGCGGGACGAGCAGTACTTC. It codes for CASSWGLGRTRDEQYF.

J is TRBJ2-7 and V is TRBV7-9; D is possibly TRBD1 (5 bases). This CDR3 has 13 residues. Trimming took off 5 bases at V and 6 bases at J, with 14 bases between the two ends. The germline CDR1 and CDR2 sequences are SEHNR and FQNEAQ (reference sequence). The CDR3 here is CASSVTRVGEQYF. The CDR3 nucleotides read TGTGCCAGCAGCGTAACCAGGGTTGGCGAGCAGTACTTC.

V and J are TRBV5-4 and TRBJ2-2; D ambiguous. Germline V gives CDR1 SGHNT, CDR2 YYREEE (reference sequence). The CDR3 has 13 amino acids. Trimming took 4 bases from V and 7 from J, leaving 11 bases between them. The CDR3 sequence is CASSPSPVGELFF. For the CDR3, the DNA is TGTGCCAGCAGCCCTTCTCCCGTCGGGGAGCTGTTTTTT. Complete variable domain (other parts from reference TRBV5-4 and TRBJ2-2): ETGVTQSPTHLIKTRGQQVTLRCSSQSGHNTVSWYQQALGQGPQFIFQYYREEENGRGNFPPRFSGLQFPNYSSELNVNALELDDSALYLCASSPSPVGELFFGEGSRLTVL.

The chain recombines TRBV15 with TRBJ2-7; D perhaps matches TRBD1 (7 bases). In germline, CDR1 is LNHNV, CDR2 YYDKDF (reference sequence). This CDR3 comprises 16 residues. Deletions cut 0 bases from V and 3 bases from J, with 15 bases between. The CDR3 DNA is TGTGCCACCAGCAGAGATCAGGGGGGTGCCATCTACGAGCAGTACTTC. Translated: CATSRDQGGAIYEQYF.

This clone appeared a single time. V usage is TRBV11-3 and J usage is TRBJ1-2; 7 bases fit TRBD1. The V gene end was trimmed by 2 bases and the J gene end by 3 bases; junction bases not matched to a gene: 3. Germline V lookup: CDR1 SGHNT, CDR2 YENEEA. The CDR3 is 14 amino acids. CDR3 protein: CASSLSQGDYGYTF. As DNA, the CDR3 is TGTGCCAGCAGCTTATCCCAGGGGGACTATGGCTACACCTTC.

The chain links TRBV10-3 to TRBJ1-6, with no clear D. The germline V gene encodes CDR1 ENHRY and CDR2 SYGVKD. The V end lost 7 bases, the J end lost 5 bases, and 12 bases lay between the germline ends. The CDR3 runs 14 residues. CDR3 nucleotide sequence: TGTGCCATCAAGCCGGGAGCTGATAATTCACCCCTCCACTTT. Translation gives CAIKPGADNSPLHF.

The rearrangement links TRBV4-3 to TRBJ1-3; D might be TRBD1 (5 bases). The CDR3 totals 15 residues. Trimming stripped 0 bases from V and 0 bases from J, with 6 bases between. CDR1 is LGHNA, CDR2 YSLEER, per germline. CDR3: CASSQEGASGNTIYF. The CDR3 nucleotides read TGCGCCAGCAGCCAAGAAGGGGCCTCTGGAAACACCATATATTTT.

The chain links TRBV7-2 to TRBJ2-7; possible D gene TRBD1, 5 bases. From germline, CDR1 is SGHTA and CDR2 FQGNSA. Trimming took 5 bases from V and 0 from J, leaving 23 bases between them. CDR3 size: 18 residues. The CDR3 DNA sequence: TGTGCCAGCAGCCCGCTTGGACACGGTTGGAGAACCTCCTACGAGCAGTACTTC. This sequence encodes CASSPLGHGWRTSYEQYF. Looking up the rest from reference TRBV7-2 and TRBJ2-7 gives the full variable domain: GAGVSQSPSNKVTEKGKDVELRCDPISGHTALYWYRQSLGQGLEFLIYFQGNSAPDKSGLPSDRFSAERTGGSVSTLTIQRTQQEDSAVYLCASSPLGHGWRTSYEQYFGPGTRLTVT.

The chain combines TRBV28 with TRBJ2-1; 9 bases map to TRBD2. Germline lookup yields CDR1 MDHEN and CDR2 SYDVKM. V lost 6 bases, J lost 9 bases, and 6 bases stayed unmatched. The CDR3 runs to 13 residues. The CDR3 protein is CASRISGSSEQFF. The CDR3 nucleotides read TGTGCCAGCAGAATTAGCGGGAGCAGTGAGCAGTTCTTC. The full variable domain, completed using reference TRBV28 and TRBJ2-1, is DVKVTQSSRYLVKRTGEKVFLECVQDMDHENMFWYRQDPGLGLRLIYFSYDVKMKEKGDIPEGYSVSREKKERFSLILESASTNQTSMYLCASRISGSSEQFFGPGTRLTVL.

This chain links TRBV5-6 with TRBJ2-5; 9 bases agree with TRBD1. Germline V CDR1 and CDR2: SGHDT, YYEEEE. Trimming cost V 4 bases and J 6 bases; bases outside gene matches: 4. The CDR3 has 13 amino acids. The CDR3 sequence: CASSVQGAKTQYF. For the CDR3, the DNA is TGTGCCAGCAGCGTACAGGGGGCGAAGACCCAGTACTTC. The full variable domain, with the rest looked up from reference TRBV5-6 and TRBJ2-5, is DAGVTQSPTHLIKTRGQQVTLRCSPKSGHDTVSWYQQALGQGPQFIFQYYEEEERQRGNFPDRFSGHQFPNYSSELNVNALLLGDSALYLCASSVQGAKTQYFGPGTRLLVL.

The CDR3: CASSWRNQETQYF. Written as DNA, the CDR3 is TGTGCCAGCAGCTGGCGGAACCAAGAGACCCAGTACTTC. V is TRBV5-6 and J is TRBJ2-5; D gene unclear. With 3 bases removed from V and 0 bases from J, the gap between germline ends came to 6 bases. The CDR3 is made up of 13 amino acids. Germline V gene sequence: CDR1 SGHDT, CDR2 YYEEEE.

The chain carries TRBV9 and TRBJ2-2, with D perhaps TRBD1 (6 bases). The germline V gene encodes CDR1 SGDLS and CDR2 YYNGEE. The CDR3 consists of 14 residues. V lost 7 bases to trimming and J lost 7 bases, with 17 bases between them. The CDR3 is CASARGTRGGELFF. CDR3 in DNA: TGTGCCAGCGCTAGAGGGACCAGGGGCGGGGAGCTGTTTTTT. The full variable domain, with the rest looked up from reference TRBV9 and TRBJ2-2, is DSGVTQTPKHLITATGQRVTLRCSPRSGDLSVYWYQQSLDQGLQFLIQYYNGEERAKGNILERFSAQQFPDLHSELNLSSLELGDSALYFCASARGTRGGELFFGEGSRLTVL.

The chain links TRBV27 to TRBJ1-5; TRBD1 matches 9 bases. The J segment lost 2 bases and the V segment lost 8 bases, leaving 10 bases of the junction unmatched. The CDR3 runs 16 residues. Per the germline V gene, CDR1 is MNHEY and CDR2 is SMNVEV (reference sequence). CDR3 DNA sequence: TGTGCCAGCGGCCCGGACAGGGGTTTTCGCAATCAGCCCCAGCATTTT. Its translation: CASGPDRGFRNQPQHF.

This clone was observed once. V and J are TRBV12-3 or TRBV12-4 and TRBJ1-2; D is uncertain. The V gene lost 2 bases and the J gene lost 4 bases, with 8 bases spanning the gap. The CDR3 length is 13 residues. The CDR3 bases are TGTGCCAGCAGTTTACGGAGGCTCTATGGCTACACCTTC. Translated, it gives CASSLRRLYGYTF.

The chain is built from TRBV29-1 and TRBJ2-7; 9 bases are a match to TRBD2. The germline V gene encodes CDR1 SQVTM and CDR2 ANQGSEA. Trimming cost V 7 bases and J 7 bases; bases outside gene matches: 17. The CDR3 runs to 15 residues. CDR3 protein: CSAYATGTSTVEQYF. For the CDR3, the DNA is TGCAGCGCCTATGCTACCGGGACTAGCACTGTGGAGCAGTACTTC.

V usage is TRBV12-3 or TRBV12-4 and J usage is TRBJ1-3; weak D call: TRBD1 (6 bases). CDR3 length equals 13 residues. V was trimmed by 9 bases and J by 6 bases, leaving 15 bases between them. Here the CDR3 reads CASHFRGENTIYF. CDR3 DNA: TGTGCCAGTCACTTCAGGGGAGAAAACACCATATATTTT.